Presented here are 29 T cell receptor beta chains from one specimen sequenced in a study of cytotoxic CD8 clonotypes in ibrutinib-treated CLL. Some clones are missing from TCRdb's copy, which holds only in-frame ones; the method was immunoSEQ multiplex PCR. The table has 65,000 to 85,000 clones, approximately 87% seen once. The sequencing here drew on PBMCs, taken after 24 months of ibrutinib treatment. The receptors here all came from a human donor with chronic lymphocytic leukemia.

CDR3 bases: TGCGCCAGCAGCTTAGAGCTTACGTTCGAGCAGTACTTC. This sequence encodes CASSLELTFEQYF. The rearrangement uses TRBV5-1 and TRBJ2-7; D not certain. This CDR3 contains 13 residues. Germline V gene lookup returns CDR1 SGHRS and CDR2 YFSETQ. V gave up 2 bases and J gave up 6 bases, with 12 bases separating them. The variable domain in full, with the rest retrieved from reference TRBV5-1 and TRBJ2-7, is KAGVTQTPRYLIKTRGQQVTLSCSPISGHRSVSWYQQTPGQGLQFLFEYFSETQRNKGNFPGRFSGRQFSNSRSEMNVSTLELGDSALYLCASSLELTFEQYFGPGTRLTVT.

V gene TRBV6-6 combines with J gene TRBJ1-4, with TRBD1 matching 7 bases. The germline V gene encodes CDR1 MNHNY and CDR2 SVGAGI (reference sequence). The CDR3 is 15 residues long. V was clipped by 5 bases and J by 10 bases; unmatched bases: 13. The CDR3 DNA reads TGTGCCAGCAGTCGGAGGGACAGCAATTGGGGAAAACTGTTTTTT. It is translated as CASSRRDSNWGKLFF.

The chain has TRBV19 and TRBJ2-3, with D possibly matching TRBD1 (5 bases). Trimming removed 7 bases at V and 4 bases at J, with 15 bases between. In germline, CDR1 is LNHDA, CDR2 SQIVND (reference sequence). CDR3 length: 14 amino acids. The chain's CDR3 is CASMGPTLPDTQYF. DNA of the CDR3: TGTGCCAGTATGGGGCCGACCTTGCCAGATACGCAGTATTTT. Filled out from reference TRBV19 and TRBJ2-3, the complete variable domain reads DGGITQSPKYLFRKEGQNVTLSCEQNLNHDAMYWYRQDPGQGLRLIYYSQIVNDFQKGDIAEGYSVSREKKESFPLTVTSAQKNPTAFYLCASMGPTLPDTQYFGPGTRLTVL.

In this sample, this clone turned up once. The chain is built from TRBV18 and TRBJ2-7; 10 bases fit TRBD1. V was clipped by 6 bases and J by 5 bases; unmatched bases: 4. Looked up from germline, CDR1 is KGHSH and CDR2 is LQKENI. CDR3 length equals 13 residues. The CDR3 region has the DNA TGTGCCAGCTCCTGGGACAGGGGCCACGAGCAGTACTTC. As protein: CASSWDRGHEQYF.

V is TRBV10-3 and J is TRBJ2-7, with 12 bases aligning to TRBD2. The CDR3 sequence is 17 residues long. After removal of 2 bases from V and 1 base from J, the junction contained 6 bases not matched to a gene. Looked up from germline, CDR1 is ENHRY and CDR2 is SYGVKD. Here the CDR3 reads CAISERTSGTASYEQYF. As DNA, the CDR3 is TGTGCCATCAGTGAGAGGACTAGCGGGACCGCTTCCTACGAGCAGTACTTC.

The gene calls are TRBV30 and TRBJ1-4; D is unclear. The CDR3 totals 13 residues. V lost 7 bases to trimming and J lost 1 base, with 10 bases between them. From germline, CDR1 is GTSNPN and CDR2 SVGIG (reference sequence). In DNA form, the CDR3 reads TGTGCCTCCTCGCAACAAACTAATGAAAAACTGTTTTTT. This translates into CASSQQTNEKLFF. Based on the CDR3 plus reference TRBV30 and TRBJ1-4, the full variable domain is SQTIHQWPATLVQPVGSPLSLECTVEGTSNPNLYWYRQAAGRGLQLLFYSVGIGQISSEVPQNLSASRPQDRQFILSSKKLLLSDSGFYLCASSQQTNEKLFFGSGTQLSVL.

The chain has TRBV7-2 and TRBJ2-1, with TRBD2 matching over 13 bases. This CDR3 spans 16 amino acids. Germline V CDR1 and CDR2: SGHTA, FQGNSA. Losses at the gene ends were 5 bases for V and 8 bases for J; bases not matched to a gene: 9. CDR3 loop: CASSPRRTSGSHEQFF. CDR3 coding DNA: TGTGCCAGCAGCCCGAGGAGGACTAGCGGGAGCCATGAGCAGTTCTTC.

The J gene is TRBJ2-1, the V gene TRBV27; no clear D gene. V lost 5 bases to trimming and J lost 8 bases, with 10 bases between them. The CDR3 runs 12 residues. Germline loops: CDR1 MNHEY, CDR2 SMNVEV (reference sequence). The CDR3 coding sequence is TGTGCCAGCAGTAACAATATCCATGAGCAGTTCTTC. Amino acids: CASSNNIHEQFF.

The chain recombines TRBV19 with TRBJ2-1; D is tentatively TRBD1 or TRBD2 (5 bases each). The CDR3 is made up of 18 amino acids. V was cut by 4 bases and J by 0 bases, with 19 bases left in between. From germline, CDR1 is LNHDA and CDR2 SQIVND (reference sequence). The CDR3 sequence: CASSTGPTAYSSYNEQFF. The CDR3 nucleotides are TGTGCCAGTAGTACGGGACCAACAGCCTATAGCTCCTACAATGAGCAGTTCTTC.

The chain has TRBV5-6 and TRBJ2-2; 9 bases are shared with TRBD1. The CDR3 spans 15 residues. V lost 3 bases, J lost 4 bases, and 4 bases stayed unmatched. CDR1 and CDR2 (germline): SGHDT, YYEEEE. For the CDR3, the DNA is TGTGCCAGCAGCTACAGGGGGCGCTTCACCGGGGAGCTGTTTTTT. Protein: CASSYRGRFTGELFF.

The rearrangement joins TRBV5-4 to TRBJ1-3; D may be TRBD1 (5 bases). Trimming stripped 4 bases from V and 4 bases from J, with 9 bases between. Germline assignment: CDR1 SGHNT and CDR2 YYREEE (reference sequence). This CDR3 is built from 13 residues. CDR3 sequence reads: CASSGAEGNTIYF. The CDR3 coding sequence is TGTGCCAGCAGCGGGGCTGAAGGAAACACCATATATTTT. Variable domain in full (rest from reference TRBV5-4 and TRBJ1-3): ETGVTQSPTHLIKTRGQQVTLRCSSQSGHNTVSWYQQALGQGPQFIFQYYREEENGRGNFPPRFSGLQFPNYSSELNVNALELDDSALYLCASSGAEGNTIYFGEGSWLTVV.

This clone came up once. The rearrangement links TRBV5-4 to TRBJ2-5; D may be TRBD2 (7 bases). V was cut by 4 bases and J by 2 bases, with 15 bases left in between. CDR1 SGHNT and CDR2 YYREEE come from the germline V gene (reference sequence). The CDR3 contains 15 residues. CDR3 nucleotide sequence: TGTGCCAGCAGCCAAAAGGGGGAGGGGCAAGAGACCCAGTACTTC. It encodes CASSQKGEGQETQYF.

The chain couples TRBV6-1 to TRBJ2-5; D perhaps matches TRBD2 (6 bases). Germline V lookup: CDR1 MNHNS, CDR2 SASEGT. V lost 1 base and J 5 bases, leaving 11 bases between the germline ends. The CDR3 has 14 residues. CDR3 in DNA: TGTGCCAGCAGTGAAGTCGGGAGAGGGGAGACCCAGTACTTC. As protein: CASSEVGRGETQYF.

For the CDR3, the DNA is TGTGCCAGCAGCTTCGTGGCAGATACGCAGTATTTT. As protein: CASSFVADTQYF. This sequence joins TRBV5-4 and TRBJ2-3, with D unresolved. This CDR3 contains 12 residues. CDR1 SGHNT and CDR2 YYREEE come from the germline V gene (reference sequence). V lost 2 bases to trimming and J lost 4 bases, with 5 bases between them.

As to this clone: Other nucleotide sequences from this sample produce the same CDR3. The V gene is TRBV20-1, the J gene TRBJ2-7; a weak D match, TRBD1 (6 bases). V lost 3 bases, J lost 3 bases, and 6 bases lay in between. There are 11 residues in the CDR3. Germline V gene lookup returns CDR1 DFQATT and CDR2 SNEGSKA (reference sequence). CDR3 amino acids: CSARTGYEQYF. CDR3 DNA: TGCAGTGCTAGGACAGGCTACGAGCAGTACTTC.

CDR3 DNA: TGTGCCAGCTCACCGCGAAGAGAGGGACAGGGCGTGAGCACAGATACGCAGTATTTT. Its translation: CASSPRREGQGVSTDTQYF. The rearrangement joins TRBV18 to TRBJ2-3, with 9 nucleotides matching TRBD1. Germline V gives CDR1 KGHSH, CDR2 LQKENI. This CDR3 is 19 amino acids long. The J segment lost 0 bases and the V segment lost 3 bases, leaving 13 bases of the junction unmatched.

In its sample, this clone was seen a few times. V is TRBV7-8 and J is TRBJ1-4; 8 bases map to TRBD1. The V gene end was trimmed by 5 bases and the J gene end by 7 bases; junction bases not matched to a gene: 9. This CDR3 comprises 15 residues. CDR1 and CDR2 from the germline V gene are SGHVS and FQNEAQ. The CDR3: CASSEQTGDSEKLFF. The CDR3 nucleotides read TGTGCCAGCAGCGAGCAGACAGGGGATAGTGAAAAACTGTTTTTT.

This sequence joins TRBV28 and TRBJ2-7; D call uncertain. This CDR3 region has 13 residues. V was clipped by 1 base and J by 6 bases, with 10 bases between them. Looked up from germline, CDR1 is MDHEN and CDR2 is SYDVKM. CDR3 coding DNA: TGTGCCAGCAGTTTATCTTCCCCATCCGAGCAGTACTTC. Its protein product is CASSLSSPSEQYF. Based on the CDR3 plus reference TRBV28 and TRBJ2-7, the full variable domain is DVKVTQSSRYLVKRTGEKVFLECVQDMDHENMFWYRQDPGLGLRLIYFSYDVKMKEKGDIPEGYSVSREKKERFSLILESASTNQTSMYLCASSLSSPSEQYFGPGTRLTVT.

This clone occurred a few times. This chain connects TRBV5-4 to TRBJ2-5, with D perhaps being TRBD1 or TRBD2 (5 bases each). Deletions cut 4 bases from V and 4 bases from J, with 14 bases between. This CDR3 has 14 amino acids. CDR1 and CDR2 from the germline V gene are SGHNT and YYREEE (reference sequence). The DNA of the CDR3 is TGTGCCAGCAGCGTTCGACCTGGGACAGAGACCCAGTACTTC. It encodes CASSVRPGTETQYF.

The V and J genes are TRBV7-6 and TRBJ1-5; 7 nucleotides match TRBD1. Looked up from germline, CDR1 is SGHVS and CDR2 is FNYEAQ. V was clipped by 4 bases and J by 4 bases; unmatched bases: 1. The CDR3 consists of 13 residues. DNA of the CDR3: TGTGCCAGCAGCTGGGGACAGAATCAGCCCCAGCATTTT. Protein sequence: CASSWGQNQPQHF.

In the case of this clone: One end of the junction varies from germline; a read error may be responsible. V is TRBV6-6 and J is TRBJ2-7; 13 bases agree with TRBD2. Germline values: CDR1 MNHNY, CDR2 SVGAGI (reference sequence). This CDR3 spans 15 amino acids. This CDR3 reads CASSNSLGTSGVQYF. CDR3 nucleotides: TGTGCCAGCAGTAACTCCCTTGGGACTAGCGGGGTGCAGTACTTC.

The rearrangement joins TRBV5-4 to TRBJ1-2, with 9 bases matching TRBD1. CDR1 is SGHNT and CDR2 is YYREEE in the germline V gene (reference sequence). With V trimmed by 1 base and J by 6 bases, 4 bases remained unmatched. The CDR3 has 14 residues. The CDR3 spells CASSLTGTGHGYTF. CDR3 bases: TGTGCCAGCAGCTTGACCGGGACAGGGCATGGCTACACCTTC.

The J gene is TRBJ2-1, the V gene TRBV6-5; possible D gene TRBD2, 6 bases. This CDR3 has 15 amino acids. V lost 0 bases and J 7 bases, leaving 13 bases between the germline ends. Germline V gene sequence: CDR1 MNHEY, CDR2 SVGAGI. CDR3 protein: CASSYSIGRGNEQFF. For the CDR3, the DNA is TGTGCCAGCAGTTACTCGATCGGGAGAGGGAATGAGCAGTTCTTC.

The chain has TRBV7-2 and TRBJ2-5, with 7 bases fitting TRBD1. V dropped 4 bases and J dropped 5; count of bases not matched to a gene: 4. This CDR3 region has 13 residues. Germline assignment: CDR1 SGHTA and CDR2 FQGNSA. CDR3 region: CASSSTGEETQYF. The DNA of the CDR3 is TGTGCCAGCAGCTCCACAGGGGAGGAGACCCAGTACTTC.

The chain carries TRBV11-2 and TRBJ2-7; possible D gene TRBD2, 5 bases. The germline V gene encodes CDR1 SGHAT and CDR2 FQNNGV. V was pared by 1 base and J by 3 bases, with 10 bases between. The CDR3 length is 14 residues. The CDR3 reads CASSLALANYEQYF. The CDR3 nucleotides read TGTGCCAGCAGCTTAGCTTTAGCGAACTACGAGCAGTACTTC.

The rearrangement links TRBV29-1 to TRBJ2-3, with D perhaps matching TRBD2 (6 bases). Trimming cost V 6 bases and J 3 bases, with 16 bases left between them. The germline V gene encodes CDR1 SQVTM and CDR2 ANQGSEA. The length of the CDR3 is 14 residues. Here the CDR3 DNA reads TGCAGCGTCGGATACGCGGGAAATACAGATACGCAGTATTTT. Translation: CSVGYAGNTDTQYF.

This clone was detected only once. The rearrangement links TRBV15 to TRBJ2-3; tentatively, D is TRBD2 (6 bases). Germline V CDR1 and CDR2: LNHNV, YYDKDF (reference sequence). The V and J ends lost 1 base and 2 bases respectively, with 19 bases between them. The CDR3 runs 18 residues. The CDR3 reads CATSRATSLPLYTDTQYF. The CDR3 bases are TGTGCCACCAGCAGAGCAACTAGCCTACCTCTCTACACAGATACGCAGTATTTT.

The V and J genes are TRBV1 and TRBJ2-6. TRBV1 is reported as a pseudogene. The CDR3 consists of 18 residues. CDR3 DNA: TGCACCAGCAGGGTAGAAAGTTTGTGCACAAGTCGGGCCAACGTCCTGACTTTC. This codes for CTSRVESLCTSRANVLTF.

The V gene is TRBV19, the J gene TRBJ2-5, with 7 nucleotides matching TRBD1. Germline CDR1 reads LNHDA; CDR2 reads SQIVND (reference sequence). The trim removed 1 base at V and 4 bases at J, leaving 6 bases unmatched. The CDR3 sequence is 15 residues long. The CDR3 spells CASSIGAGGRETQYF. The CDR3 DNA reads TGTGCCAGTAGTATAGGGGCAGGGGGTCGAGAGACCCAGTACTTC.